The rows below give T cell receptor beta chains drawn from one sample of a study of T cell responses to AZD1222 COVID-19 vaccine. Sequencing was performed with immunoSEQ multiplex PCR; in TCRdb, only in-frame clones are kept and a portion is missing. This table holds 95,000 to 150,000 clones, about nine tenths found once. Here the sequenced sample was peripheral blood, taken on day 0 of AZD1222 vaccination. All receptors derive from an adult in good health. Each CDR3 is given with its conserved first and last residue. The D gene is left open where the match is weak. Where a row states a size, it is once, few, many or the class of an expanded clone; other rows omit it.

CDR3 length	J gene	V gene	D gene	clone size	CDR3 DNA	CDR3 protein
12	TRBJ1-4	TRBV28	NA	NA	TGTGCCAGCAGCCTCGGACCGGAAAAACTGTTTTTT	CASSLGPEKLFF
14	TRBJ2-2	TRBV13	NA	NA	TGTGCCAGCAGCTTTAGCCTTAGTAGCGGGGAGCTGTTTTTT	CASSFSLSSGELFF
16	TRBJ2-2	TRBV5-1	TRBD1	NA	TGCGCCAGCAGCTCCCGCGGGACAGGGAATACCGGGGAGCTGTTTTTT	CASSSRGTGNTGELFF
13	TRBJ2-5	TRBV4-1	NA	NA	TGCGCCAGCAGCCAAGGGGTCCAAGAGACCCAGTACTTC	CASSQGVQETQYF
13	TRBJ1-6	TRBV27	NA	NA	TGTGCCAGCGGCCGTGGGGTAAATTCACCCCTCCACTTT	CASGRGVNSPLHF
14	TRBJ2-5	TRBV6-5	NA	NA	TGTGCCAGCAGTCCCTCAAGGGCCCAAGAGACCCAGTACTTC	CASSPSRAQETQYF
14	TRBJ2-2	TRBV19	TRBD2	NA	TGTGCCAGTAGTAGCCTAGCGGGACCCGGGGAGCTGTTTTTT	CASSSLAGPGELFF
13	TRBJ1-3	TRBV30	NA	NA	TGTGCCTGGAGGTCCGGAGCGGGAAACACCATATATTTT	CAWRSGAGNTIYF
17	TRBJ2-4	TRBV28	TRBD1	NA	TGTGCCAGCAGCCCCCGGACAGGGTTCCAAGCCAAAAACATTCAGTACTTC	CASSPRTGFQAKNIQYF
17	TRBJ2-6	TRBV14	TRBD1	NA	TGTGCCAGCAGACCGGGACAGGGGACTTCTGGGGCCAACGTCCTGACTTTC	CASRPGQGTSGANVLTF
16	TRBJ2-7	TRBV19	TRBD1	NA	TGTGCCAGTAGTATAACCCCAATGGGACAGGGGTCCGAGCAGTACTTC	CASSITPMGQGSEQYF
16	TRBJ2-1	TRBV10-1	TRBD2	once	TGCGCCAGCAGTGATTCCGGCGGGAGGTACCACAATGAGCAGTTCTTC	CASSDSGGRYHNEQFF
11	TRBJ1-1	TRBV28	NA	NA	TGTGCCAGCAGTTTGGCAGGACGAGCTTTCTTT	CASSLAGRAFF
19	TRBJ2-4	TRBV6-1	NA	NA	TGTGCCAGCAGTGAAGGGCTGGGCCCCGCCGCCCCGGCCAAAAACATTCAGTACTTC	CASSEGLGPAAPAKNIQYF
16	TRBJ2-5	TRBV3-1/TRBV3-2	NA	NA	TGTGCCAGCAGCCAAGATGCCAGGGGAACTAAAGAGACCCAGTACTTC	CASSQDARGTKETQYF
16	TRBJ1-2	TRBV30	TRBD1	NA	TGTGCCTACACCCCGGGACAGGGAAGATCTCGCTATGGCTACACCTTC	CAYTPGQGRSRYGYTF
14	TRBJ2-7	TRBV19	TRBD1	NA	TGTGCCAGTAGTCCGGACAGGAATACCTACGAGCAGTACTTC	CASSPDRNTYEQYF
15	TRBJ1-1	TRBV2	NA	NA	TGTGCCAGCAGTGAAAGTCTGTTGAGGAACACTGAAGCTTTCTTT	CASSESLLRNTEAFF
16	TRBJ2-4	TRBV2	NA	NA	TGTGCCAGCAGTGAATCTGGAGGGGGCTCCAAAAACATTCAGTACTTC	CASSESGGGSKNIQYF
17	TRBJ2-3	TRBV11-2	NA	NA	TGTGCCAGCAGCTTAGATCTTGGGACACCTAGCACAGATACGCAGTATTTT	CASSLDLGTPSTDTQYF
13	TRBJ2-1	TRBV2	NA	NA	TGTGCCAGCAGTGAGCTGTGGTACAATGAGCAGTTCTTC	CASSELWYNEQFF
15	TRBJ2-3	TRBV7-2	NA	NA	TGTGCCAGCAGCTTCACCGGTGCGGTCACAGATACGCAGTATTTT	CASSFTGAVTDTQYF
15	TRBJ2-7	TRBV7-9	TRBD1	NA	TGTGCCAGCAGCTCATCGGACAGGGAAGCCTACGAGCAGTACTTC	CASSSSDREAYEQYF
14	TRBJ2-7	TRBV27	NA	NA	TGTGCCAGCAGTTTAAGGGTCCCTTCCTACGAGCAGTACTTC	CASSLRVPSYEQYF
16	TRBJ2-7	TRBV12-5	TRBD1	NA	TGTGCTAGTGGTTTCCAACAGGGGTCTGGGCTCTACGAGCAGTACTTC	CASGFQQGSGLYEQYF
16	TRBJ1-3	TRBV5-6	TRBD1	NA	TGTGCCAGCAGTTTACAAACAGGGGTTACTGGAAACACCATATATTTT	CASSLQTGVTGNTIYF
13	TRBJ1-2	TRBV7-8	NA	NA	TGTGCCAGCAGCTTAGATCGAGGGCTTGGCTACACCTTC	CASSLDRGLGYTF
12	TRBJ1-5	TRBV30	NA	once	TGTGCCTGGAGCGGTAGTGGTCAGCCCCAGCATTTT	CAWSGSGQPQHF
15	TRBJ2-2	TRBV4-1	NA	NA	TGCGCCAGCAGGGCTAGTTTCCCCAACACCGGGGAGCTGTTTTTT	CASRASFPNTGELFF
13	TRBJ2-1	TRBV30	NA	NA	TGTGCCTGGAGTGTACGTCTAGTCGATGAGCAGTTCTTC	CAWSVRLVDEQFF
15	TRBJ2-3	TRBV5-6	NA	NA	TGTGCCAGCAGCTTGAGAGGGCCGGGCACAGATACGCAGTATTTT	CASSLRGPGTDTQYF
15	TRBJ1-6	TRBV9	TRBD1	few	TGTGCCAGCAGCGCAACAGGGGTGACAAATTCACCCCTCCACTTT	CASSATGVTNSPLHF
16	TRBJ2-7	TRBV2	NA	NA	TGTGCCAGCAGAAAACAGGCGGGCCCGTTAACCTACGAGCAGTACTTC	CASRKQAGPLTYEQYF
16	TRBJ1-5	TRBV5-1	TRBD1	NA	TGCGCCAGCAGCCTGGGTGGGACAGGGGATATACAGCCCCAGCATTTT	CASSLGGTGDIQPQHF
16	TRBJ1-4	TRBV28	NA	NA	TGTGCCAGCAGTTTCAGGGGACCTAACCGAGTGGAAAAACTGTTTTTT	CASSFRGPNRVEKLFF
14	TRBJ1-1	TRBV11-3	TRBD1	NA	TGTGCCAGCAGTCTACAGGGGGCCGGCACTGAAGCTTTCTTT	CASSLQGAGTEAFF
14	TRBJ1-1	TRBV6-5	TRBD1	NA	TGTGCCAGCAGTTACCAGGGGGCGAACACTGAAGCTTTCTTT	CASSYQGANTEAFF
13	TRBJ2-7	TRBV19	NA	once	TGTGCCAGTAGTATAGAAACCTCCTACGAGCAGTACTTC	CASSIETSYEQYF
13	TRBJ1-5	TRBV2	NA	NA	TGTGCCAGCAGTGACAGGGGAGCGCAGCCCCAGCATTTT	CASSDRGAQPQHF
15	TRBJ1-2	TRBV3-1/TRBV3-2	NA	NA	TGTGCCAGCAGCCAAGATATAGCAACTAACTATGGCTACACCTTC	CASSQDIATNYGYTF
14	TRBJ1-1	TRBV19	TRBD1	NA	TGTGCCAGTAGGAGGACAGGGGAGAACACTGAAGCTTTCTTT	CASRRTGENTEAFF